One T cell receptor (beta chain) is described in this entry. Its recognized antigen is unknown. Base quality data are lacking; no much larger clone is found one base away. This sample was taken from a study of T cells after yellow fever vaccination (dated by TCRdb to about 2019). Some background on the complete study: Libraries from fractions with low cell numbers were prepared with the SMART-Seq v4 Ultra Low Input RNA kit. Blood was collected at multiple timepoints before and after primary and secondary immunization, and bulk PBMC replicates and cell subsets were isolated. Two healthy male donors made up the cohort, one aged 18 to 30 years and the other aged 30 to 40 years. Bulk TCR alpha and beta repertoires were sequenced longitudinally to track T-cell clones before and after primary and booster YFV17D yellow fever vaccination. What the research found in general, with its limitations: After the booster, most of the clones that had expanded following primary vaccination were detected again (roughly 97% of CD4 and around nine tenths of CD8), which suggests that memory was broadly maintained. Because only two donors were included in the study, the extent to which the findings can be generalized is limited. Compared with the primary T-cell response, the secondary T-cell response was faster but weaker, reaching its peak on day 5 rather than on day 15. Because abundant contaminating clonotypes from the bulk population could be contained in FACS-sorted repertoires, computational filtering was required. A small share of clonotypes occurred in both CD4 and CD8 compartments, likely arising from convergent recombination.

CDR1 and CDR2, looked up from the germline V gene (reference sequence), are SEHNR and FQNEAQ. V lost 4 bases and J lost 2 bases; the stretch between them is 13 bases long. The CDR3 runs 15 amino acids, cysteine and phenylalanine included. CDR3 DNA only is kept here, 45 bases in frame from base 1. TCRdb records Illumina NovaSeq 6000 as the sequencer. Synthesis of TCR cDNA relied on 5'RACE template switching, a step that introduced a universal primer site along with unique molecular identifiers. Priming of cDNA synthesis was performed from both the TCR alpha and TCR beta constant segments. Library amplification used two PCR steps, and the second PCR step added sample barcodes and sequencing adapters. Sequencing of the libraries was done on either Illumina HiSeq 2500 (2x100 bp) or NovaSeq (2x150 bp). The paper's processing steps were these. MIGEC was used to demultiplex reads and collapse the reads into UMI consensus sequences, and MiXCR was used for V(D)J alignment. Vaccine-responding clonotypes were defined with edgeR using replicate PBMC samples, requiring FDR below 0.01 and a log2 fold change above 5 up to day 15. Bulk clonotypes were assigned CD4 or CD8 identity according to which sequenced CD4 or CD8 repertoire held them at higher abundance. TCRdb cleaned the public reads at Q25 with fastp, built clones with MiXCR and kept in-frame beta chains. When rows share a CDR3 protein, they turn into one entry using the most common DNA and genes. These V and J calls originate from TCRdb's pipeline instead of the authors' own analysis. The sample records 170,000 or so distinct CDR3 sequences, approximately 10% of which are singletons. Clones ranked in the top ten supply under 40% of the sample.

The treatment or condition label of this sample denotes: live attenuated yellow fever vaccine strain. A standard Ficoll-Paque protocol was used to isolate PBMCs from peripheral blood. Dynabeads CD4 and CD8 positive selection kits were used to isolate the CD4 and CD8 T-cell fractions. RNA was extracted with TriZol from bulk PBMCs, CD4 and CD8 fractions, and dextramer-positive and dextramer-negative fractions. The TCR comes from a man younger than 35 who received the YFV17D yellow fever vaccine. This specimen was CD8+ T cells sorted from PBMCs, taken 45 days after the yellow fever booster vaccination. This chain is built from TRBV7-9 and TRBJ2-3; a tentative D match to TRBD2 spans 5 bases. The nucleotide sequence reads TGTGCCAGCAGCTCAGCGGCAGACAACACAGATACGCAGTATTTT. Its amino acids are CASSSAADNTDTQYF. The entire variable domain, with the stretches around the CDR3 drawn from the reference TRBV7-9 and TRBJ2-3 proteins, is DTGVSQNPRHKITKRGQNVTFRCDPISEHNRLYWYRQTLGQGPEFLTYFQNEAQLEKSRLLSDRFSAERPKGSFSTLEIQRTEQGDSAMYLCASSSAADNTDTQYFGPGTRLTVL.